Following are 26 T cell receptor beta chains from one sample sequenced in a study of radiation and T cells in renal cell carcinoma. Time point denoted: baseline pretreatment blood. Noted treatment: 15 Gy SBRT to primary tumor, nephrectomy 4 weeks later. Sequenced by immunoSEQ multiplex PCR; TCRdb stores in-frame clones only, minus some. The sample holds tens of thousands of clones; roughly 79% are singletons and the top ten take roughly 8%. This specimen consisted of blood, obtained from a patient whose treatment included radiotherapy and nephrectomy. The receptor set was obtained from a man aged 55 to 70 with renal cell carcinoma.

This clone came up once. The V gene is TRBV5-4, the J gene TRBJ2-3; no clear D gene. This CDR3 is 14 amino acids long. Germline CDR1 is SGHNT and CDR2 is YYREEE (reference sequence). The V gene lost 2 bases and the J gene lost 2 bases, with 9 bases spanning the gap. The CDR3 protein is CASSFGQYTDTQYF. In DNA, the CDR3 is TGTGCCAGCAGCTTTGGGCAGTACACAGATACGCAGTATTTT.

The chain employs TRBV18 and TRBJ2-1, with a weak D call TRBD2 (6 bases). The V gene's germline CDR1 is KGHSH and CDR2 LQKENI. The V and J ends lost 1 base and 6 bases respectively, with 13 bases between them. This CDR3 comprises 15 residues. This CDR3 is CASSPLREMGNEQFF. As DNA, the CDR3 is TGTGCCAGCTCACCACTCCGGGAGATGGGCAATGAGCAGTTCTTC.

CDR3 in amino acids: CASSPGLGSYEQYV. CDR3 bases: TGTGCCAGCTCACCAGGTCTGGGCTCCTACGAGCAGTACGTC. The chain carries TRBV18 and TRBJ2-7; D remains ambiguous. Germline values: CDR1 KGHSH, CDR2 LQKENI. The V gene lost 2 bases and the J gene lost 0 bases, with 8 bases spanning the gap. There are 14 residues in the CDR3.

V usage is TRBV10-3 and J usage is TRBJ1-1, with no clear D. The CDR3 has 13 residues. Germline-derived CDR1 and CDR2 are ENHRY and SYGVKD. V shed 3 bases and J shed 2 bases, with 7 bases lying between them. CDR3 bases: TGTGCCATCAGTGACCTGCCCAACACTGAAGCTTTCTTT. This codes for CAISDLPNTEAFF.

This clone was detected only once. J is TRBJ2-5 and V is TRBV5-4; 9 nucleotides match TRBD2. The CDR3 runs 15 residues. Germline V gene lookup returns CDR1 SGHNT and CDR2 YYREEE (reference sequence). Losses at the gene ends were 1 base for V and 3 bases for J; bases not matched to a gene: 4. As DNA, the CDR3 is TGTGCCAGCAGCTTGTGGCTAGCGGGGAAAGAGACCCAGTACTTC. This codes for CASSLWLAGKETQYF.

This CDR3 reads CAIQTGSYNEQFF. CDR3 DNA sequence: TGTGCCATCCAGACGGGTTCCTACAATGAGCAGTTCTTC. This sequence joins TRBV10-3 and TRBJ2-1; D uncertain. Trimming removed 8 bases at V and 1 base at J, with 9 bases between. The V gene's germline CDR1 is ENHRY and CDR2 SYGVKD. This CDR3 is 13 amino acids long.

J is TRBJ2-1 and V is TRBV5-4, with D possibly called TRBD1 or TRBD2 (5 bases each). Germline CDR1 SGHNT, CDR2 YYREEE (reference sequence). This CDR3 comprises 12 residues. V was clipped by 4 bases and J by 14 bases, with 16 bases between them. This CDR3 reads CASSHGDGSKFF. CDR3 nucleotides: TGTGCCAGCAGCCACGGGGACGGCAGTAAGTTCTTC.

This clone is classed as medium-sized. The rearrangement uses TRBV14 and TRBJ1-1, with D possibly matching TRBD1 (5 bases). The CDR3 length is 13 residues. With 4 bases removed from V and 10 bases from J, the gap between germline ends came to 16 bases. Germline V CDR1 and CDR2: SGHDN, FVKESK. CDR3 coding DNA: TGTGCCAGCAGCCCCGACAGTCTAAAGGGAGCTTTCTTT. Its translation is CASSPDSLKGAFF.

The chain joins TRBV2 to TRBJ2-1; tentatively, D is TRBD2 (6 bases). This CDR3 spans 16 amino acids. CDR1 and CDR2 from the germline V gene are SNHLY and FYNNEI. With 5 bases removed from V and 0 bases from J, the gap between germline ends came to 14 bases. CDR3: CASSSSYGSSYNEQFF. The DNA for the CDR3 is TGTGCCAGCAGTTCCTCCTACGGGAGCTCCTACAATGAGCAGTTCTTC.

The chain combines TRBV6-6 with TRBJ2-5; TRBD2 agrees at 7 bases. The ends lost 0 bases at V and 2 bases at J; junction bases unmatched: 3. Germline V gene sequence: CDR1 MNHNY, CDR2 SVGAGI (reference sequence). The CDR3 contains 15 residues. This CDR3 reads CASSYSSSGQETQYF. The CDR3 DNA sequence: TGTGCCAGCAGTTACTCTTCTAGCGGACAAGAGACCCAGTACTTC.

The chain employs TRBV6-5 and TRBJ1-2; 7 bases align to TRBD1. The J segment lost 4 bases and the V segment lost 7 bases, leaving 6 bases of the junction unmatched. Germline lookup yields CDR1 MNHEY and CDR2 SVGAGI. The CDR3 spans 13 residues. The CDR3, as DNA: TGTGCCAGCACTCCGGACAGGTTCTATGGCTACACCTTC. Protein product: CASTPDRFYGYTF.

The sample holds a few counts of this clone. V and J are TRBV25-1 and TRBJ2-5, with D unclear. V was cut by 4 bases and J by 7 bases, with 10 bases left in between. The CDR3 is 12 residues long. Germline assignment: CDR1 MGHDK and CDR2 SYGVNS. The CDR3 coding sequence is TGTGCCAGCAGTGTTGTTCCAGGGACCCAGTACTTC. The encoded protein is CASSVVPGTQYF.

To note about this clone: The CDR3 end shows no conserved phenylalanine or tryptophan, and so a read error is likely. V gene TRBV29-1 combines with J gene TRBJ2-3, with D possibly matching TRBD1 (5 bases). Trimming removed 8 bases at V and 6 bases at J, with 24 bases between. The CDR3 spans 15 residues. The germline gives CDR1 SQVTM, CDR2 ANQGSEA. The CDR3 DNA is TGCAGCACGAATATGGGCCAGGGATTCACGGATACGCAGTATTCT. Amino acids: CSTNMGQGFTDTQYS.

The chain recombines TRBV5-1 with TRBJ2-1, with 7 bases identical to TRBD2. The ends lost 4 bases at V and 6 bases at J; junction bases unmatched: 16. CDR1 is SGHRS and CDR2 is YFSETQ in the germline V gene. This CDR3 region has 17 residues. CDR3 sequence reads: CASSPRVAGNTGNEQFF. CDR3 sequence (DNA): TGCGCCAGCAGCCCTCGGGTAGCGGGTAATACAGGCAATGAGCAGTTCTTC.

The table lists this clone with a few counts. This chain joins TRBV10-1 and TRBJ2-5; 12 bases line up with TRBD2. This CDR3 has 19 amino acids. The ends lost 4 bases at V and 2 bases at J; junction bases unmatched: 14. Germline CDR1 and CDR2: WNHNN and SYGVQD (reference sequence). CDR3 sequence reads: CASSGYPGLAGTDQETQYF. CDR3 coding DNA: TGCGCCAGCAGTGGCTACCCCGGACTAGCGGGAACCGATCAAGAGACCCAGTACTTC.

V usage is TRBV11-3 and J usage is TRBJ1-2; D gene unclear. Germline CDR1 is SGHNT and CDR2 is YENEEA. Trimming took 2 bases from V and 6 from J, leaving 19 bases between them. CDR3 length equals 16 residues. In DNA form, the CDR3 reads TGTGCCAGCAGCTTATCAGCAGTCCACGAAGGTGATGGCTACACCTTC. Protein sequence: CASSLSAVHEGDGYTF.

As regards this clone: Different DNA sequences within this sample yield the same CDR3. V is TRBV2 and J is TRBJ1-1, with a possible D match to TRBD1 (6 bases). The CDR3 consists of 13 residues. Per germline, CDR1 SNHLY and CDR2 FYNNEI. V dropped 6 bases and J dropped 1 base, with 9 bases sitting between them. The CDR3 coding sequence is TGTGCCAGCAGCTTGGGACAGAACACTGAAGCTTTCTTT. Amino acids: CASSLGQNTEAFF.

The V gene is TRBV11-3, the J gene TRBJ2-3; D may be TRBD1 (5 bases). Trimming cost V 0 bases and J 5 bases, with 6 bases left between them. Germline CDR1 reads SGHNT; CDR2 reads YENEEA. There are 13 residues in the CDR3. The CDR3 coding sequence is TGTGCCAGCAGCTTAGAAACAGGAGATACGCAGTATTTT. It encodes CASSLETGDTQYF.

The DNA for the CDR3 is TGTGCCAGCAGCCGGGGACTAGCGGGACGGGACGAGCAGTACGTC. Amino acids: CASSRGLAGRDEQYV. The chain uses TRBV6-6 and TRBJ2-7, with 13 bases that match TRBD2. After removal of 6 bases from V and 5 bases from J, the junction contained 7 bases not matched to a gene. This CDR3 has 15 amino acids. CDR1 is MNHNY and CDR2 is SVGAGI in the germline V gene (reference sequence).

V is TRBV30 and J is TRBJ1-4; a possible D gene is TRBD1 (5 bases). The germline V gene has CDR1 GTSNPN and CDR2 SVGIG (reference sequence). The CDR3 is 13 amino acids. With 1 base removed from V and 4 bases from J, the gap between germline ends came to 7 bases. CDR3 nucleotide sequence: TGTGCCTGGAGTGGACAGCTTAATGAAAAACTGTTTTTT. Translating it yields CAWSGQLNEKLFF.

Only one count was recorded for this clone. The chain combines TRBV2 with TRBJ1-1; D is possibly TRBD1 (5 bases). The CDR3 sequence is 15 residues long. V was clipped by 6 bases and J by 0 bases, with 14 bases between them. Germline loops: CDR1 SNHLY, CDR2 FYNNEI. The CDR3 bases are TGTGCCAGCAGCTGGACACGGGTAATGAACACTGAAGCTTTCTTT. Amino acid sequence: CASSWTRVMNTEAFF.

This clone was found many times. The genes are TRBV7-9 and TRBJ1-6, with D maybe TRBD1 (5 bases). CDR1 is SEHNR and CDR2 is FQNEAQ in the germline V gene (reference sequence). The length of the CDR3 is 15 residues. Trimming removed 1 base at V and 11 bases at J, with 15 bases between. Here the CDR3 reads CASSLGPGGATPLHF. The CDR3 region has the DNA TGTGCCAGCAGCTTAGGACCGGGGGGAGCGACACCCCTCCACTTT.

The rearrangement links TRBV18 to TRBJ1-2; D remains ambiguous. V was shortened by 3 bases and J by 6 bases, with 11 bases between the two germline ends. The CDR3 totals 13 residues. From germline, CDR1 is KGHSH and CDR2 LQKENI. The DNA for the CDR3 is TGTGCCAGCTCACCTCAGGCTGGGGATGGCTACACCTTC. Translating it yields CASSPQAGDGYTF.

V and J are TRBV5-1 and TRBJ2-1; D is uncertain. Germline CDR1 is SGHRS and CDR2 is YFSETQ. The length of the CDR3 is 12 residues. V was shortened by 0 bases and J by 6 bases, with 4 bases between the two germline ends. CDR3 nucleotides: TGCGCCAGCAGCTTGGAGCGCAATGAGCAGTTCTTC. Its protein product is CASSLERNEQFF.

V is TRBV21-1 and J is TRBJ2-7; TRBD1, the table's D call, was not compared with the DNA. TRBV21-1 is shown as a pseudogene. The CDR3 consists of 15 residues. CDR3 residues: CASSKVGQSSYEQYV. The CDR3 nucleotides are TGTGCCAGCAGCAAAGTCGGACAGAGCTCCTACGAGCAGTACGTC.

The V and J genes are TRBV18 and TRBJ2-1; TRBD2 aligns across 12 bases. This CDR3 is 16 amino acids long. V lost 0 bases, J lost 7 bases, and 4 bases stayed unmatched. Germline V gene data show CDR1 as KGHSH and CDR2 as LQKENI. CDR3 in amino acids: CASSPPGLAGGNEQFF. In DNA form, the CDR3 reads TGTGCCAGCTCACCACCGGGGCTAGCGGGAGGGAATGAGCAGTTCTTC.